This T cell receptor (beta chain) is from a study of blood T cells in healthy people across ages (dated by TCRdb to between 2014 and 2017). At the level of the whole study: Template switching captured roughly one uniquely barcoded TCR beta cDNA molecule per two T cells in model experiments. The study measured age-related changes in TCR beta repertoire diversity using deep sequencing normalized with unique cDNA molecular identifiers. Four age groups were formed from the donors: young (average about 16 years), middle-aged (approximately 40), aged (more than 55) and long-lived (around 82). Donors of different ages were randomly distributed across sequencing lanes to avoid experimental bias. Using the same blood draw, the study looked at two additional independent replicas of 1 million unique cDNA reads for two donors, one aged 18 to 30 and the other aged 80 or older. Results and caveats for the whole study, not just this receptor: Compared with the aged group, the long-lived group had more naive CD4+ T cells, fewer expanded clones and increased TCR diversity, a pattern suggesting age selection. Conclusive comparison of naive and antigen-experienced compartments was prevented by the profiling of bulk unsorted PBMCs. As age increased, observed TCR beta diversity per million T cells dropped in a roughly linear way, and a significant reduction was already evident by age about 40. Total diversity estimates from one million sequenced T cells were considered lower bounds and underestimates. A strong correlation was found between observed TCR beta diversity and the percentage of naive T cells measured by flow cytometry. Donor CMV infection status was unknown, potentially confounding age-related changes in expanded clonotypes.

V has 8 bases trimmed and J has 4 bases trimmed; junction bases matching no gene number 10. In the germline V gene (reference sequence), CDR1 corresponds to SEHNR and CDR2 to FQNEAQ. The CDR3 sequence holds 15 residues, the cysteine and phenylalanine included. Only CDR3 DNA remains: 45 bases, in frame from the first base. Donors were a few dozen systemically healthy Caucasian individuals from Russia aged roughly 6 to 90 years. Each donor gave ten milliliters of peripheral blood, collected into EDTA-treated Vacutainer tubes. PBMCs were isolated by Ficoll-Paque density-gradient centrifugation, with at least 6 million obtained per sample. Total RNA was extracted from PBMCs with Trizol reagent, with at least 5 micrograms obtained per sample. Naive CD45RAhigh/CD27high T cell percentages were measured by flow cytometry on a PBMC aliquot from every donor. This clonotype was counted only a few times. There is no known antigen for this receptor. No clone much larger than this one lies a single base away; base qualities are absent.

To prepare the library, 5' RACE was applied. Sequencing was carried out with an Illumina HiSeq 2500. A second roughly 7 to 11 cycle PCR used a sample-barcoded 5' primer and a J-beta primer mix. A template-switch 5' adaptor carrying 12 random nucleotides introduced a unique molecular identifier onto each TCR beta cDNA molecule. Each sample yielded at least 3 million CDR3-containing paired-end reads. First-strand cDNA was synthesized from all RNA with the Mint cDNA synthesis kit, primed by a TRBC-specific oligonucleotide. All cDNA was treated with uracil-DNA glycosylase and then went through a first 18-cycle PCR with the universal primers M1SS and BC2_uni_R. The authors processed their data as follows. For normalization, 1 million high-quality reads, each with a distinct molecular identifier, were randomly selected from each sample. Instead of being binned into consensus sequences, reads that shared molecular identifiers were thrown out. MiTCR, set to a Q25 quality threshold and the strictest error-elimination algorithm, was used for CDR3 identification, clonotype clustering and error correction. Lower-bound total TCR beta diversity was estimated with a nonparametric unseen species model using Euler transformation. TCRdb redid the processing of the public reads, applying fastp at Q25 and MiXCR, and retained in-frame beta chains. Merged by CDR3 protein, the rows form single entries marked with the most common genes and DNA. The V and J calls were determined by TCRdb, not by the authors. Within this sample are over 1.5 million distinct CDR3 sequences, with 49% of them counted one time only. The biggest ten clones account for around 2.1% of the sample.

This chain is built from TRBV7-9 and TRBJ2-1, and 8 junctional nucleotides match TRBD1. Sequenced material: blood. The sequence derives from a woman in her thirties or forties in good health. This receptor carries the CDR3 CASFGGQGLYNEQFF. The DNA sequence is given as TGTGCCAGCTTTGGCGGACAGGGCCTTTACAATGAGCAGTTCTTC.